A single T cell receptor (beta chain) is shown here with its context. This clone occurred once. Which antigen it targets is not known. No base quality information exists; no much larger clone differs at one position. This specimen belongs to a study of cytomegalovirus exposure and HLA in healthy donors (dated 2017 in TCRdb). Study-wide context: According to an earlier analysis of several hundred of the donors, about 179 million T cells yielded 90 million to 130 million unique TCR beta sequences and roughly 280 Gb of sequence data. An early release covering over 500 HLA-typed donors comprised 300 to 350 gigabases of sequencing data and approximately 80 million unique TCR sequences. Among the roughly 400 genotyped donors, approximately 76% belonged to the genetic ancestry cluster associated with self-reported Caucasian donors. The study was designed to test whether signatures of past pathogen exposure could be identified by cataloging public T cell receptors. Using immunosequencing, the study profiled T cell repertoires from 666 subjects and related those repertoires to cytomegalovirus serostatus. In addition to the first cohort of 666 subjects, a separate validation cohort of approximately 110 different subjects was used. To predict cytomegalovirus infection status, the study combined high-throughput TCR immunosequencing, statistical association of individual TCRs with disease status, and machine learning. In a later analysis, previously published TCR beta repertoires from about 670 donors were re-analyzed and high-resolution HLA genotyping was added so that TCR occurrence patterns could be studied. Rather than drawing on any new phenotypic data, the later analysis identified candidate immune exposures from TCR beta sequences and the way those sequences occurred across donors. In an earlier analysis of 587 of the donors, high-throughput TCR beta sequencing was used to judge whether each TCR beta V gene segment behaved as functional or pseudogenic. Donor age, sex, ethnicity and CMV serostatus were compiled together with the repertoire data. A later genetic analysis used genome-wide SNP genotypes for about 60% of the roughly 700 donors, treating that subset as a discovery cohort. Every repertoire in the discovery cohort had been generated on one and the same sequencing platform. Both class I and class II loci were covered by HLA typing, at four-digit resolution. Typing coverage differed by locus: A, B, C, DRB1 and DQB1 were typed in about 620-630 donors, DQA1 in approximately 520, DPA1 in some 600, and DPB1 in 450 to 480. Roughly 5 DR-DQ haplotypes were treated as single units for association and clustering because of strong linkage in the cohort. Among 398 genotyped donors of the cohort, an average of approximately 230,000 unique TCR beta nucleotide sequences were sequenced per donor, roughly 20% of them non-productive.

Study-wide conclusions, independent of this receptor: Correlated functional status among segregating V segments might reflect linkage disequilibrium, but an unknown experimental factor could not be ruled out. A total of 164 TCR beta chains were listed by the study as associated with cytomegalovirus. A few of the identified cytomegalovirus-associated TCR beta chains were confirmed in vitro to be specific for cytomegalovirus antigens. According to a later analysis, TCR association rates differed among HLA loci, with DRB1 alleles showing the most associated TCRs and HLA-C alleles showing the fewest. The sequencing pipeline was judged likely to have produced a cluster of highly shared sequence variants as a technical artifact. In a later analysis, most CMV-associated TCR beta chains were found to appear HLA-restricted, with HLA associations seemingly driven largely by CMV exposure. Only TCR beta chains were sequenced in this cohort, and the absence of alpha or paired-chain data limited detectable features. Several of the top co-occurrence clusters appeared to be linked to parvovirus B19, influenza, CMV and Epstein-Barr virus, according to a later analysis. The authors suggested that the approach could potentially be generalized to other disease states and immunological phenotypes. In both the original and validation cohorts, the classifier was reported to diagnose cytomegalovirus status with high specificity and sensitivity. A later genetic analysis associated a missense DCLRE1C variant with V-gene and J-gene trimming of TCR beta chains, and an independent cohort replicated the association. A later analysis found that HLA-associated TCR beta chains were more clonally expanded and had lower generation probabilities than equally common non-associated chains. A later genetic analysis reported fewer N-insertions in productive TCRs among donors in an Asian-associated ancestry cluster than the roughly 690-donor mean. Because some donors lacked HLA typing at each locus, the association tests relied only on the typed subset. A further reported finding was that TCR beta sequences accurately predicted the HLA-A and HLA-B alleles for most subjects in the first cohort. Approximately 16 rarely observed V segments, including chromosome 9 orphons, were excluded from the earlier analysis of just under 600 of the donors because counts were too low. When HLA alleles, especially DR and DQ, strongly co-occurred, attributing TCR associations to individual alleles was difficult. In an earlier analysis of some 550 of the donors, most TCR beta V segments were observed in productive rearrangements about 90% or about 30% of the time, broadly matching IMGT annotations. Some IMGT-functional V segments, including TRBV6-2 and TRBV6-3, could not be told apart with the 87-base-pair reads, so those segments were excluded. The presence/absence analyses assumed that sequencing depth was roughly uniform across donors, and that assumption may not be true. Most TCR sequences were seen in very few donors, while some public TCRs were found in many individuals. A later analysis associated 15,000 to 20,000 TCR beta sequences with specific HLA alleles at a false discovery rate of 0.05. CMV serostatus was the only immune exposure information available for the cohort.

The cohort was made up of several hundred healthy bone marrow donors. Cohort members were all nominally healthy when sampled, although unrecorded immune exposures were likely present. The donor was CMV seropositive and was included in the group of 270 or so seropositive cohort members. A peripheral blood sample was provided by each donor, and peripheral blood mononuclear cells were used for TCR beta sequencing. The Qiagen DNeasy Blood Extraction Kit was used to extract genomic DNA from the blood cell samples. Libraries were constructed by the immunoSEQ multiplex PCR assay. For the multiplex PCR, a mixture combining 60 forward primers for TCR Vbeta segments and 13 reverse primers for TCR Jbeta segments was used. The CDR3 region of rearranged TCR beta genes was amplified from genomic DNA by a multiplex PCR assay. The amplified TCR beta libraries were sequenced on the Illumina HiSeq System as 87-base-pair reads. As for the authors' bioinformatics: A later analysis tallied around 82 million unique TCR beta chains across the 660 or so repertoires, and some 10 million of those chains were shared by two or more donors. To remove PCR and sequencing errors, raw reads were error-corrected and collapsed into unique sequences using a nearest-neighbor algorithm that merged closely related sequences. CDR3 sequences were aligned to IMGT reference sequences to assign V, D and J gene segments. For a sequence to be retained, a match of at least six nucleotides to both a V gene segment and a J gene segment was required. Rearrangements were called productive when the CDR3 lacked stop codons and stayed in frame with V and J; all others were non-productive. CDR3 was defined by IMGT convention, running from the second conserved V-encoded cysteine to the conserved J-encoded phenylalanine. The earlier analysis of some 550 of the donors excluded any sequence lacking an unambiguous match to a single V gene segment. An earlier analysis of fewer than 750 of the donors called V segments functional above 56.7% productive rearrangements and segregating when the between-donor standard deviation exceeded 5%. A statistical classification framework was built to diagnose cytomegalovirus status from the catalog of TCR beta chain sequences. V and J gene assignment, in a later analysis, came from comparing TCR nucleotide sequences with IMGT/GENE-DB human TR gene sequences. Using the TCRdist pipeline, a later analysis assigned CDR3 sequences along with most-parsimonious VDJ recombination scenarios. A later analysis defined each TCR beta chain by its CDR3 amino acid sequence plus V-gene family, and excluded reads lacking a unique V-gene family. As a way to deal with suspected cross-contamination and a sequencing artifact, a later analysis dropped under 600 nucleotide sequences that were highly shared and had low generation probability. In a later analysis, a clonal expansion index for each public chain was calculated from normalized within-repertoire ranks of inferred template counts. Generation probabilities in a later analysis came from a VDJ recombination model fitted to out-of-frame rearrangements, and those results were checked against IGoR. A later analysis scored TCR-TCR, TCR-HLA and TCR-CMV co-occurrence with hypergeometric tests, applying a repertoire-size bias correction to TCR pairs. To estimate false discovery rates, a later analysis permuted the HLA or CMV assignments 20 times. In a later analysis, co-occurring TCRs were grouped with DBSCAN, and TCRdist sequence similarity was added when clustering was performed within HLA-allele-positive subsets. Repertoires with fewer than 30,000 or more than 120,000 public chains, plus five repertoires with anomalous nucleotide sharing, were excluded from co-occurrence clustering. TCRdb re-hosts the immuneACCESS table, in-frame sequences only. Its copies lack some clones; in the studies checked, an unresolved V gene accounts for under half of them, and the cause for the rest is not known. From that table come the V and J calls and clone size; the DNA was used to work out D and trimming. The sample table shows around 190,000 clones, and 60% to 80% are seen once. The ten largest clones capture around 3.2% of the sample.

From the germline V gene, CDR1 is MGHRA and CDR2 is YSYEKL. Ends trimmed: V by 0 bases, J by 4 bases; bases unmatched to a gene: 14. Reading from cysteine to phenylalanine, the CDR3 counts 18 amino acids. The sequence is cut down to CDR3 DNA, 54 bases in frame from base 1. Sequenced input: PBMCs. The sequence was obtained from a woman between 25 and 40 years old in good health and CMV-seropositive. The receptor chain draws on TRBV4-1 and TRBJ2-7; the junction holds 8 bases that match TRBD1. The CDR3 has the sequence CASSQEGSLGTGGYEQYF. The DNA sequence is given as TGCGCCAGCAGCCAAGAAGGGTCGTTGGGGACAGGAGGATACGAGCAGTACTTC.